These 25 T cell receptor beta chains came from one sample sequenced in a study of T cell repertoires and HLA-DP antigens. Profiling relied on immunoSEQ multiplex PCR, and the TCRdb table lists in-frame clones only, not all of them. The sample records some 110,000 clones, almost 95% being singletons. Their target antigens are unknown. The sequencing input was CD4+ T cells from PBMCs. The receptors shown here come from a woman between 18 and 30 years old in good health and CMV-seronegative.

The chain recombines TRBV5-8 with TRBJ2-1; D possibly matches TRBD1 or TRBD2 (5 bases each). Germline loops: CDR1 SGHTS, CDR2 YDEGEE. This CDR3 is 15 amino acids long. The V end lost 0 bases, the J end lost 0 bases, and 7 bases lay between the germline ends. CDR3 residues: CASSLGDLSYNEQFF. The CDR3 DNA sequence: TGTGCCAGCAGCTTGGGGGACCTCTCCTACAATGAGCAGTTCTTC.

V usage is TRBV28 and J usage is TRBJ1-1; 8 bases align to TRBD1. Germline CDR1 is MDHEN and CDR2 is SYDVKM. The CDR3 has 16 amino acids. V shed 2 bases, J shed 4 bases, and the junction held 9 bases outside the gene matches. CDR3 nucleotide sequence: TGTGCCAGCAGTTTAGGGACAGGAAATCTGGGCACTGAAGCTTTCTTT. It codes for CASSLGTGNLGTEAFF.

This clone was seen just once. The chain uses TRBV7-3 and TRBJ2-2, with TRBD1 identical over 9 bases. Germline V lookup: CDR1 SGHTA, CDR2 FQGTGA. J was trimmed by 7 bases and V by 4 bases; bases with no gene match: 10. The CDR3 runs to 16 residues. The DNA of the CDR3 is TGTGCCAGCAGCTCCTCCGGGACAGGGTTTGGCGGGGAGCTGTTTTTT. Its protein product is CASSSSGTGFGGELFF.

This chain uses TRBV5-5 with TRBJ2-5; 8 positions agree with TRBD1. The germline V gene encodes CDR1 SGHKS and CDR2 YYEKEE (reference sequence). Unmatched junction bases numbered 3, after V lost 4 bases and J lost 4 bases. The CDR3 is 13 amino acids. The CDR3 nucleotides read TGTGCCAGCAGCCGCAGGGGGCGAGAGACCCAGTACTTC. Protein: CASSRRGRETQYF. The whole variable domain, filled in from reference TRBV5-5 and TRBJ2-5, reads DAGVTQSPTHLIKTRGQQVTLRCSPISGHKSVSWYQQVLGQGPQFIFQYYEKEERGRGNFPDRFSARQFPNYSSELNVNALLLGDSALYLCASSRRGRETQYFGPGTRLLVL.

The rearrangement joins TRBV5-4 to TRBJ2-7, with 12 bases identical to TRBD1. V lost 5 bases, J lost 7 bases, and 4 bases stayed unmatched. Germline CDR1 SGHNT, CDR2 YYREEE (reference sequence). The CDR3 runs 13 residues. CDR3 bases: TGTGCCAGCAGTTCGGGACAGGGGGCGGAGCAGTACTTC. This gives the protein CASSSGQGAEQYF. The full variable domain, with the rest looked up from reference TRBV5-4 and TRBJ2-7, is ETGVTQSPTHLIKTRGQQVTLRCSSQSGHNTVSWYQQALGQGPQFIFQYYREEENGRGNFPPRFSGLQFPNYSSELNVNALELDDSALYLCASSSGQGAEQYFGPGTRLTVT.

This chain uses TRBV28 with TRBJ1-5; tentatively, D is TRBD1 (6 bases). The CDR3 loop spans 16 amino acids. Trimming removed 6 bases from V and 0 bases from J, with 15 bases in between. CDR1 MDHEN and CDR2 SYDVKM come from the germline V gene. CDR3 sequence: CASRGGRSNSNQPQHF. CDR3 DNA sequence: TGTGCCAGCAGGGGGGGCAGGTCCAATAGCAATCAGCCCCAGCATTTT.

This clone was picked up one time. The J gene is TRBJ2-7, the V gene TRBV15, with 11 nucleotides matching TRBD2. V trimming: 1 base; J trimming: 3 bases; junction bases outside the gene matches: 8. From germline, CDR1 is LNHNV and CDR2 YYDKDF (reference sequence). CDR3 length: 17 amino acids. The CDR3 DNA follows: TGTGCCACCAGCAGAGTCCCTAGCGGGAGGTCCCACTACGAGCAGTACTTC. Its protein is CATSRVPSGRSHYEQYF.

This clone was counted only a few times. The chain carries TRBV5-1 and TRBJ2-1; the match to TRBD2 covers 9 bases. Germline loops: CDR1 SGHRS, CDR2 YFSETQ. The CDR3 runs 15 residues. V dropped 2 bases and J dropped 5; count of bases not matched to a gene: 5. CDR3 DNA sequence: TGCGCCAGCAGCTTTGTACTAGCGGGCAACAATGAGCAGTTCTTC. This encodes CASSFVLAGNNEQFF.

The chain uses TRBV4-1 and TRBJ2-3; a weak D match, TRBD2 (7 bases). V was clipped by 1 base and J by 2 bases, with 19 bases between them. The V gene's germline CDR1 is MGHRA and CDR2 YSYEKL. The CDR3 loop spans 18 amino acids. The CDR3: CASSQAPWRGRLTDTQYF. In DNA form, the CDR3 reads TGCGCCAGCAGCCAAGCCCCTTGGCGGGGGCGGCTCACAGATACGCAGTATTTT.

The V and J genes are TRBV4-2 and TRBJ2-7; D is unresolved. CDR3 size: 16 residues. Germline V CDR1 and CDR2: LGHNA, YNFKEQ. V gave up 0 bases and J gave up 7 bases, with 19 bases separating them. CDR3 in DNA: TGTGCCAGCAGCCAAGAAATCCTCCGAAGTACCTCGGAGCAGTACTTC. Translating it yields CASSQEILRSTSEQYF.

This clone was recorded once. V gene TRBV28 combines with J gene TRBJ2-7; 8 bases fit TRBD1. CDR3 length: 15 amino acids. Germline CDR1 is MDHEN and CDR2 is SYDVKM. Trimming removed 6 bases from V and 3 bases from J; junction bases left unmatched: 10. CDR3 sequence (DNA): TGTGCCAGCAGCCCCGGCGGACAGGGCCTCTACGAGCAGTACGTC. It yields the protein CASSPGGQGLYEQYV.

The chain links TRBV28 to TRBJ1-1; no firm D call. Trimming removed 2 bases from V and 9 bases from J, with 13 bases in between. The CDR3 is 13 residues long. From germline, CDR1 is MDHEN and CDR2 SYDVKM. Here the CDR3 DNA reads TGTGCCAGCAGTTTACTGGCCAGGCCGAAAGCTTTCTTT. It is translated as CASSLLARPKAFF.

V and J are TRBV7-3 and TRBJ1-1; maybe TRBD1 (6 bases). The CDR3 is 18 residues long. The ends were cut back, 1 base at V and 2 bases at J, with 20 bases in the middle. Germline V gene data show CDR1 as SGHTA and CDR2 as FQGTGA. The CDR3 sequence is CASSLISAGRGGNTEAFF. The CDR3 region has the DNA TGTGCCAGCAGCTTAATTTCGGCAGGGCGAGGGGGAAACACTGAAGCTTTCTTT. Full variable domain (remainder filled in from reference TRBV7-3 and TRBJ1-1): GAGVSQTPSNKVTEKGKYVELRCDPISGHTALYWYRQSLGQGPEFLIYFQGTGAADDSGLPNDRFFAVRPEGSVSTLKIQRTERGDSAVYLCASSLISAGRGGNTEAFFGQGTRLTVV.

The J gene is TRBJ2-3, the V gene TRBV27, with D possibly being TRBD1 or TRBD2 (5 bases each). V was cut by 4 bases and J by 5 bases, with 13 bases left in between. CDR3 length equals 14 residues. Germline V gene lookup returns CDR1 MNHEY and CDR2 SMNVEV (reference sequence). The CDR3 DNA reads TGTGCCAGCAGTTCCACGGGGCATCTAGATACGCAGTATTTT. It is translated as CASSSTGHLDTQYF.

The chain combines TRBV6-5 with TRBJ2-3, with D possibly TRBD2 on 5 matching bases. The germline V gene has CDR1 MNHEY and CDR2 SVGAGI. V was cut by 4 bases and J by 0 bases, with 8 bases left in between. This CDR3 region has 14 residues. This CDR3 reads CASSSAVSTDTQYF. CDR3 DNA: TGTGCCAGCAGTTCAGCGGTTAGCACAGATACGCAGTATTTT.

This rearrangement joins TRBV2 to TRBJ1-2, with D maybe TRBD1 (6 bases). Germline CDR1 and CDR2: SNHLY and FYNNEI. The CDR3 sequence is 14 residues long. V was trimmed by 5 bases and J by 4 bases, leaving 14 bases between them. As DNA, the CDR3 is TGTGCCAGCAGTTCCGGAAGGACAGCCTATGGCTACACCTTC. Protein sequence: CASSSGRTAYGYTF.

The chain recombines TRBV10-3 with TRBJ2-2, with 13 bases fitting TRBD2. Germline lookup yields CDR1 ENHRY and CDR2 SYGVKD. The CDR3 is 23 residues long. V shed 3 bases, J shed 2 bases, and the junction held 21 bases outside the gene matches. The CDR3 loop reads CAISEIGKRTSGSVSLNTGELFF. CDR3 coding DNA: TGTGCCATCAGTGAAATTGGGAAAAGGACTAGCGGGAGTGTGTCCCTCAACACCGGGGAGCTGTTTTTT.

The chain carries TRBV27 and TRBJ1-1; 9 bases agree with TRBD1. Germline CDR1 MNHEY, CDR2 SMNVEV (reference sequence). J lost 4 bases, V lost 7 bases, and 10 bases had no gene match. The CDR3 extends over 15 amino acids. The CDR3 DNA sequence: TGTGCCAGCACTCATGGAGGGGGACAGGGCACTGAAGCTTTCTTT. It yields the protein CASTHGGGQGTEAFF.

The chain joins TRBV18 to TRBJ2-7, with 13 positions matching TRBD2. The ends lost 3 bases at V and 4 bases at J; junction bases unmatched: 12. Looked up from germline, CDR1 is KGHSH and CDR2 is LQKENI. CDR3 length: 18 amino acids. CDR3 nucleotide sequence: TGTGCCAGCTCACCGGGTGTCGGGACTAGCGGGACTGGGTACGAGCAGTACTTC. This translates into CASSPGVGTSGTGYEQYF.

V gene TRBV5-6 combines with J gene TRBJ1-1, with no clear D. The germline CDR1 and CDR2 sequences are SGHDT and YYEEEE. The CDR3 covers 16 residues. The ends were cut back, 3 bases at V and 0 bases at J, with 15 bases in the middle. The CDR3 DNA sequence: TGTGCCAGCAGCTCCCCGGCTGGACTCATGAACACTGAAGCTTTCTTT. It is translated as CASSSPAGLMNTEAFF.

The chain combines TRBV19 with TRBJ1-1, with D tentatively TRBD1 (6 bases). CDR3 length equals 15 residues. CDR1 and CDR2 from the germline V gene are LNHDA and SQIVND (reference sequence). V was clipped by 3 bases and J by 3 bases, with 14 bases between them. Written as DNA, the CDR3 is TGTGCCAGTAGTATTTTGGGGGGGCAATACACTGAAGCTTTCTTT. Translated: CASSILGGQYTEAFF.

CDR3 bases: TGTGCCAGCAGCCAAGTACTTGGGACTAGCTCCACAGATACGCAGTATTTT. Protein sequence: CASSQVLGTSSTDTQYF. The gene calls are TRBV14 and TRBJ2-3; 9 bases align to TRBD2. CDR3 length: 17 residues. CDR1 and CDR2 (germline): SGHDN, FVKESK. The J segment lost 2 bases and the V segment lost 1 base, leaving 7 bases of the junction unmatched. Supplemented by reference TRBV14 and TRBJ2-3, the full variable domain reads EAGVTQFPSHSVIEKGQTVTLRCDPISGHDNLYWYRRVMGKEIKFLLHFVKESKQDESGMPNNRFLAERTGGTYSTLKVQPAELEDSGVYFCASSQVLGTSSTDTQYFGPGTRLTVL.

The genes are TRBV30 and TRBJ2-7; D gene ambiguous. There are 13 residues in the CDR3. Trimming shortened V by 2 bases and J by 3 bases, and 11 bases separated the two germline ends. Germline lookup yields CDR1 GTSNPN and CDR2 SVGIG (reference sequence). Here the CDR3 DNA reads TGTGCCTGGAGTATAGGGATCGGCTACGAGCAGTACTTC. Protein sequence: CAWSIGIGYEQYF.

V is TRBV11-2 and J is TRBJ2-7; 8 bases fit TRBD2. This CDR3 has 16 residues. Germline lookup yields CDR1 SGHAT and CDR2 FQNNGV. The V segment lost 5 bases and the J segment 0 bases; nucleotides outside the gene matches: 9. The CDR3 spells CASSAGGSGVSYEQYF. The CDR3 region has the DNA TGTGCCAGCAGCGCGGGGGGTAGCGGGGTCTCCTACGAGCAGTACTTC.

The gene calls are TRBV6-5 and TRBJ2-5; weak D call: TRBD2 (6 bases). The V and J ends lost 4 bases and 7 bases respectively, with 13 bases between them. Germline CDR1 MNHEY, CDR2 SVGAGI. This CDR3 spans 13 amino acids. DNA of the CDR3: TGTGCCAGCAGTTCGGGGGAAAGTCGGACCCAGTACTTC. Protein: CASSSGESRTQYF.